This section outlines one T cell receptor (beta chain) sequence together with its context. The sample is drawn from a study of blood T cell repertoires in COVID-19. In the original analysis: Reference gene primer amplification yielded estimated nucleated cell counts. Sequencing used immunoSEQ multiplex PCR; TCRdb keeps in-frame clones, though not all of them. The V and J calls and the clone size are those of that table, but D and trimming were determined from the DNA. The table shows 90,000 to 120,000 clones, with 89% occurring only once. Sample: peripheral blood. This TCR was recovered from a man between 40 and 49 years old with active or convalescent COVID-19.

In DNA, the CDR3 is TGTGCCTCCAGTTTAGCGGGAGGGAATCAGCCCCAGCATTTT. This sequence encodes CASSLAGGNQPQHF. The chain links TRBV5-6 to TRBJ1-5, with D unresolved. Germline lookup yields CDR1 SGHDT and CDR2 YYEEEE. The CDR3 consists of 14 residues. V was clipped by 10 bases and J by 4 bases, with 18 bases between them.